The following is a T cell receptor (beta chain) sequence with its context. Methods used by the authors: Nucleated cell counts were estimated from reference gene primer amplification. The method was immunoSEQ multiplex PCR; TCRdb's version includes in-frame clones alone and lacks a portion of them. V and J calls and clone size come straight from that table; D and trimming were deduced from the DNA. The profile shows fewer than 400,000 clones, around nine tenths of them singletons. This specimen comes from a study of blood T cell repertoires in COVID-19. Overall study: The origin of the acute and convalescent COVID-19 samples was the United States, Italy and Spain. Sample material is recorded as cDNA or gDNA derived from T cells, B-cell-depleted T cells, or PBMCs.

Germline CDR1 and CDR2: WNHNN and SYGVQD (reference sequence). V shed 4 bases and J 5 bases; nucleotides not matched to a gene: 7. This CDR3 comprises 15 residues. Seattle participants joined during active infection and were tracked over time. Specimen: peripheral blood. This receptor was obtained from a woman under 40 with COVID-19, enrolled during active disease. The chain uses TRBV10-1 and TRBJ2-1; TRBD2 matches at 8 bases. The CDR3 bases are TGCGCCAGCAGTGTTTCGATAGCGGGACACAATGAGCAGTTCTTC. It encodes CASSVSIAGHNEQFF.